This TCR beta chain was obtained from a study of tumor-infiltrating lymphocytes in primary liver carcinoma. Study information: Patients of both sexes were 30 to 69 years old.

Reverse transcription of approximately 0.55 ug total RNA with a constant-region primer produced TCR beta cDNA. Slightly modified ARM-PCR with three nested multiplex PCR rounds yielded TCR beta libraries. TRBV1-TRBV30 forward and Cbeta reverse primers drove the first two roughly 10-cycle rounds. Using its own MiXCR run on the multiplex PCR reads, TCRdb lists one record per CDR3 protein. The table shows about 190,000 distinct CDR3 sequences, with 85% occurring only once. From germline, CDR1 is SGHKS and CDR2 YYEKEE (reference sequence). This CDR3 region has 14 residues. On this clonotype: Antigen unknown. The junction shows a germline mismatch at one end, possibly a read error.

Findings of the study overall: In tumor-adjacent and tumor-blood pairs, overlap was lower than in tumor region pairs. Roughly 7-25% of top clones, and no more, occurred in all five tumor regions.

Unsorted bulk tissue, about 20-32 mg of it, served as the source for co-extraction of RNA and DNA. This clonotype was sampled from a man aged 40-55 years with primary liver carcinoma and hepatitis B virus infection. The chain couples TRBV5-5 to TRBJ2-7; D not resolved. The sequenced sample was tumor tissue from primary liver carcinoma. CDR3 region: CTSSFIPREGEHYF. The DNA of the CDR3 is TGTACCAGCAGCTTTATTCCACGTGAAGGAGAGCACTACTTC.